This TCR beta chain is from a study of blood T cell repertoires in COVID-19. Study overall: Donors in the United States, Italy and Spain gave samples during acute or convalescent COVID-19. PBMCs, B-cell-depleted T cells, or T cells provided the cDNA or gDNA that made up the material.

The CDR3 consists of 18 residues. Unmatched junction bases numbered 10, after V lost 5 bases and J lost 6 bases. The germline V gene encodes CDR1 SGHTA and CDR2 FQGTGA. Per the original data handling: Amplification of reference gene primers was used by the study to estimate nucleated cell counts. The protocol was immunoSEQ multiplex PCR, while the TCRdb copy is restricted to in-frame clones and leaves out a portion. Clone size and the V and J calls come from that table; the DNA yielded D and trimming. The table lists 60,000 to 80,000 clones, around 88% of them singletons. This TCR derives from a woman between 65 and 79 years old with acute or convalescent COVID-19. Sample: peripheral blood. The J gene is TRBJ2-2, the V gene TRBV7-3; 15 bases fit TRBD2. The CDR3 region has the DNA TGTGCCAGCAGCCCCCGGACTAGCGGGAGGGCCGCGGCCGGGGAGCTGTTTTTT. Translating gives CASSPRTSGRAAAGELFF.